These 6 T cell receptor beta chains were sequenced from one sample in a study of read filtering for tumor transcriptome and immune sequencing. Molecular barcoded adaptors covering alpha/delta and beta/gamma chains were used on about 390 ng RNA. TCRdb itself ran the reads through MiXCR, one entry per CDR3 protein. The table includes some 50,000 distinct CDR3 sequences, around 21% detected once. The specimen was a population of CD138-negative cells sorted from bone marrow. Receptors originate from a donor at least 40 years old with multiple myeloma.

This clonotype has at least ten counts. The rearrangement joins TRBV5-1 to TRBJ2-3; D unresolved. The CDR3 length is 12 residues. Trimming pared 0 bases from V and 4 bases from J, leaving 3 bases between. CDR1 and CDR2 from the germline V gene are SGHRS and YFSETQ. The CDR3 region is CASSLASDTQYF. The CDR3 DNA reads as TGCGCCAGCAGCTTGGCCTCAGATACGCAGTATTTT.

This clonotype occurred many times. This chain connects TRBV5-1 to TRBJ2-2, with 8 bases fitting TRBD2. Losses at the gene ends were 4 bases for V and 4 bases for J; bases not matched to a gene: 6. The CDR3 length is 15 residues. The germline V gene has CDR1 SGHRS and CDR2 YFSETQ. This CDR3 reads CASSNGRGITGELFF. The CDR3 nucleotides are TGCGCCAGCAGCAACGGGAGGGGCATCACCGGGGAGCTGTTTTTT.

This clonotype was seen more than once but under ten times. The gene calls are TRBV25-1 and TRBJ2-1; 10 bases agree with TRBD2. This CDR3 contains 16 residues. After removal of 3 bases from V and 3 bases from J, the junction contained 5 bases not matched to a gene. CDR1 MGHDK and CDR2 SYGVNS come from the germline V gene. The chain's CDR3 is CASSDPTSGLYNEQFF. The CDR3 coding sequence is TGTGCCAGCAGTGACCCGACTAGCGGGCTCTACAATGAGCAGTTCTTC.

This clonotype was seen many times. The chain uses TRBV20-1 and TRBJ2-1, with TRBD1 matching over 8 bases. J was trimmed by 2 bases and V by 0 bases; bases with no gene match: 9. There are 17 residues in the CDR3. Germline V lookup: CDR1 DFQATT, CDR2 SNEGSKA (reference sequence). Here the CDR3 reads CSARDLGDRSPYNEQFF. CDR3 in DNA: TGCAGTGCTAGAGATCTCGGGGACAGGAGCCCCTACAATGAGCAGTTCTTC.

This clonotype was recorded many times. V is TRBV29-1 and J is TRBJ2-3, with D possibly TRBD2 on 5 matching bases. The V gene lost 7 bases and the J gene lost 0 bases, with 8 bases spanning the gap. CDR3 length: 12 residues. Germline lookup yields CDR1 SQVTM and CDR2 ANQGSEA. For the CDR3, the DNA is TGCAGCGCTCGGACTAGCACAGATACGCAGTATTTT. Its translation is CSARTSTDTQYF.

The sample holds many counts of this clonotype. The rearrangement links TRBV12-3 or TRBV12-4 to TRBJ1-1; possible D gene TRBD1, 6 bases. The CDR3 length is 13 residues. V was shortened by 3 bases and J by 11 bases, with 16 bases between the two germline ends. CDR3 sequence reads: CASSLAEQGGAFF. In DNA, the CDR3 is TGTGCCAGCAGTTTGGCGGAACAGGGAGGTGCTTTCTTT.